This T cell receptor beta chain was identified during a study of control samples from healthy donors and cancer patients. Only in-frame clones appear in the TCRdb table, and some are missing; sequencing was by immunoSEQ multiplex PCR. This table lists about 190,000 clones. The TCR originated in a woman under 40 in good health. Sequenced: blood.

This chain's CDR3 is CASSQGFTEAFF. In DNA, the CDR3 is TGTGCCAGTTCTCAGGGGTTCACTGAAGCTTTCTTT. J is TRBJ1-1 and V is TRBV25-1; D might be TRBD1 (6 bases). Germline CDR1 MGHDK, CDR2 SYGVNS. Trimming removed 9 bases at V and 4 bases at J, with 12 bases between. The CDR3 length is 12 residues.